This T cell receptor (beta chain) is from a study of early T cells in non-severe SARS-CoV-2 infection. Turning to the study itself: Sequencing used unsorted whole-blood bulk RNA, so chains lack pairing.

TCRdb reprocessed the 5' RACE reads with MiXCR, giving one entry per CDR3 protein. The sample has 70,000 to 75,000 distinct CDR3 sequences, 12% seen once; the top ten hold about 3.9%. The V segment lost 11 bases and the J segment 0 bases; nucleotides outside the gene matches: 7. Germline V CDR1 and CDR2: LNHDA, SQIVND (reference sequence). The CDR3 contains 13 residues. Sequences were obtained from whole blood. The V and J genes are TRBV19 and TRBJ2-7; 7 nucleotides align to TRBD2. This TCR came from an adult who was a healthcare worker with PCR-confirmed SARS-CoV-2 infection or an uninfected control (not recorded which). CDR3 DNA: TGTGCCTCGGGAGGCCCGAGCTCCTACGAGCAGTACTTC. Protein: CASGGPSSYEQYF.